This T cell receptor (beta chain) was sequenced for a study of CD8+ T cells in alopecia areata. Study findings and constraints: Normal scalp showed lower clonality than lesional scalp, especially alopecia totalis/universalis.

cDNA prepared by RNA extraction and subsequent reverse transcription served as the template for sequencing. Sequenced by immunoSEQ multiplex PCR; TCRdb stores in-frame clones only, minus some. Of 150,000 to 200,000 clones in the sample, 55% were seen once. Notes on this clone: Its antigen is unknown.

The receptor comes from a human donor in good health. Sequencing was performed on CD4+ T cells sorted from blood.

CDR3 protein: CASSQGLMNTEAFF. CDR3 nucleotide sequence: TGCGCCAGCTCACAGGGCCTCATGAACACTGAAGCTTTCTTT. The chain links TRBV5-1 to TRBJ1-1; maybe TRBD1 (6 bases). Germline loops: CDR1 SGHRS, CDR2 YFSETQ. Between the trimmed V and J ends, which lost 7 bases and 0 bases, there was a span of 13 bases. The CDR3 spans 14 residues.